What follows is one T cell receptor beta chain and its context. Healthy donors had no documented immune events, such as infections, while sampled. Libraries were prepared by immunoSEQ multiplex PCR; TCRdb keeps only in-frame clonotypes and omits some of them. The sample shows around 120,000 clones, around four fifths of them seen only once. This entry belongs to a study of identifying expanded T cells in peripheral blood. J gave up 6 bases and V 4 bases, and 6 bases lay outside the gene matches. The CDR3 length is 15 residues. Germline lookup yields CDR1 SGHTS and CDR2 YDEGEE. Sequenced sample: blood. The receptor was derived from a person between 18 and 75 years old in good health. The chain employs TRBV5-8 and TRBJ2-3, with 12 positions matching TRBD2. The CDR3 coding sequence is TGTGCCAGCAGCCCGGCTAGCGGGGGGGCTGATACGCAGTATTTT. Residues: CASSPASGGADTQYF.